The sequence of this T cell receptor beta chain was determined in a study of PD-1 blockade in mismatch repair-deficient tumors. General observations from the study: Tumor-resident clones, often absent from pretreatment blood, expanded after pembrolizumab and then contracted.

V was pared by 2 bases and J by 8 bases, with 15 bases between. The CDR3 totals 15 residues. Germline CDR1 is SEHNR and CDR2 is FQNEAQ (reference sequence). In regard to this clone: Its antigen is undetermined.

Clones were sequenced by immunoSEQ multiplex PCR, and TCRdb holds only the in-frame ones, with some missing. The profile covers 50,000 or so clones, with approximately 84% appearing a single time and 7% to 8.5% taken by the ten largest. TCRs were sequenced from a few patients responding to pembrolizumab. The specimen was peripheral blood, collected approximately 18 weeks after starting pembrolizumab. This TCR was recovered from an adult with mismatch repair-deficient cancer. The rearrangement links TRBV7-9 to TRBJ1-4, with D possibly being TRBD1 (6 bases). Written as DNA, the CDR3 is TGTGCCAGCAGCTTAAGGCGGCAGGGGCCCGAAAAACTGTTTTTT. Its translation is CASSLRRQGPEKLFF.